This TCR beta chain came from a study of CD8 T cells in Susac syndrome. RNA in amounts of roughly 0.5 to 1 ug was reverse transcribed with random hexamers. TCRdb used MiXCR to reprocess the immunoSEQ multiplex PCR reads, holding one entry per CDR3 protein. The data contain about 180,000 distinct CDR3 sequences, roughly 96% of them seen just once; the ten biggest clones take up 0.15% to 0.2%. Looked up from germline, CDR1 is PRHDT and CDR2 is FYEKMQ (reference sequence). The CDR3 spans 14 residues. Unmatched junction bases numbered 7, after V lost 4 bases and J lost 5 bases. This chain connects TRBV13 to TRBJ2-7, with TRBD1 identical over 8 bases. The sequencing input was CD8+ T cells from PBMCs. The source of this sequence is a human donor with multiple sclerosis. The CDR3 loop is CASSSGQGMDEQYF. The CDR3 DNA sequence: TGTGCCAGCAGCTCCGGACAGGGTATGGACGAGCAGTACTTC. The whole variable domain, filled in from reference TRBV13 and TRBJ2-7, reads AAGVIQSPRHLIKEKRETATLKCYPIPRHDTVYWYQQGPGQDPQFLISFYEKMQSDKGSIPDRFSAQQFSDYHSELNMSSLELGDSALYFCASSSGQGMDEQYFGPGTRLTVT.